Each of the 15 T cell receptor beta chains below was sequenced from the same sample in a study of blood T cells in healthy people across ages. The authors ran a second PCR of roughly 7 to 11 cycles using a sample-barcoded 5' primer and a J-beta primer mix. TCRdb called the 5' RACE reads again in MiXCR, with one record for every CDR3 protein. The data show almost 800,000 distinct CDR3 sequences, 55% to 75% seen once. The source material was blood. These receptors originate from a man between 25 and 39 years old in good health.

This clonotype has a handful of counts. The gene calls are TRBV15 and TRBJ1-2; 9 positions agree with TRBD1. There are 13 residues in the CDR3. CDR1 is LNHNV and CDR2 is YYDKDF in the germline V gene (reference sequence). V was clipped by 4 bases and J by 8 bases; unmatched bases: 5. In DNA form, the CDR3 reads TGTGCCACCAGCAAGGGACAGGGTACCGGCTACACCTTC. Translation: CATSKGQGTGYTF.

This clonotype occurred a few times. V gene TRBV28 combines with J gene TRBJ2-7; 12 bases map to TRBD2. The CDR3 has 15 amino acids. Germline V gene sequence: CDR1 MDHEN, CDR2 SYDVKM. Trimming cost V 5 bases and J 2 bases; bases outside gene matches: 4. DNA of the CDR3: TGTGCCAGCAGTACCCTAGCGGGAGGGACCTACGAGCAGTACTTC. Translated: CASSTLAGGTYEQYF.

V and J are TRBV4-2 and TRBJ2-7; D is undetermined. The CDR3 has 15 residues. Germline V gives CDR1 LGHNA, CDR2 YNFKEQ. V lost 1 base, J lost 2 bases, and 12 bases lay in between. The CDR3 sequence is CASSQGLLSAYEQYF. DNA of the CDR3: TGTGCCAGCAGCCAAGGGTTGCTTTCGGCCTACGAGCAGTACTTC.

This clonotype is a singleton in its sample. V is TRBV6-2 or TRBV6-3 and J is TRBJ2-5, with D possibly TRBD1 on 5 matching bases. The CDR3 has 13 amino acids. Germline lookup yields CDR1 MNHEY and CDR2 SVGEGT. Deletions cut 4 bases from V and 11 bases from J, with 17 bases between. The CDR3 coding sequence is TGTGCCAGCAGTTTCTATACAGGCGATGAGCAGTACTTC. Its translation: CASSFYTGDEQYF.

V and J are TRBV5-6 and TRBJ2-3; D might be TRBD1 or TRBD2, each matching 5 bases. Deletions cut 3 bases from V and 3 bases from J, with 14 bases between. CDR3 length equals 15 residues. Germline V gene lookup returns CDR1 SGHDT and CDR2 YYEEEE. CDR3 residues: CASSSPGPLTDTQYF. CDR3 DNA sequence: TGTGCCAGCAGCTCGCCGGGACCGTTAACAGATACGCAGTATTTT. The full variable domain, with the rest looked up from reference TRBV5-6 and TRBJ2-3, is DAGVTQSPTHLIKTRGQQVTLRCSPKSGHDTVSWYQQALGQGPQFIFQYYEEEERQRGNFPDRFSGHQFPNYSSELNVNALLLGDSALYLCASSSPGPLTDTQYFGPGTRLTVL.

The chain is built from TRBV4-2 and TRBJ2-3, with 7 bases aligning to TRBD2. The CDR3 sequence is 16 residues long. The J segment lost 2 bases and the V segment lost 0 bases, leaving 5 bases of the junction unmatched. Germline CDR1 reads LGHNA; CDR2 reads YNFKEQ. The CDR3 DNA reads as TGTGCCAGCAGCCAAGAGGCGGGAGTGAACACAGATACGCAGTATTTT. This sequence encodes CASSQEAGVNTDTQYF.

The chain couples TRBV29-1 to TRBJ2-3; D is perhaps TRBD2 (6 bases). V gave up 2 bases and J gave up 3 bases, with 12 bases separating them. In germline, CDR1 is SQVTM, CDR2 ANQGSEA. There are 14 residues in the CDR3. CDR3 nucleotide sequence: TGCAGCGTTGAACCTGGGACTGGAACAGATACGCAGTATTTT. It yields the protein CSVEPGTGTDTQYF.

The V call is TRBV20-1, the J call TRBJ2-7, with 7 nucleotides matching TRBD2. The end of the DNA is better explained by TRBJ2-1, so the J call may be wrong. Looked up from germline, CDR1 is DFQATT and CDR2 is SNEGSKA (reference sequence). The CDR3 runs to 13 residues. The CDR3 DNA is TGCAGTGCTAGCCCAAGGGCTAGCGGCGAGCAGTTCTTC. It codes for CSASPRASGEQFF.

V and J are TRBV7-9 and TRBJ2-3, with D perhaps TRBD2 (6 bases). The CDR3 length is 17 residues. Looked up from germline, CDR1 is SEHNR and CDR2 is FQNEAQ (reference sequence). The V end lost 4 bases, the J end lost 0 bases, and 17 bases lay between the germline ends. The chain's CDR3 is CASSSPAGRLSTDTQYF. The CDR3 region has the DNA TGTGCCAGCAGCTCCCCAGCGGGCCGACTGAGCACAGATACGCAGTATTTT.

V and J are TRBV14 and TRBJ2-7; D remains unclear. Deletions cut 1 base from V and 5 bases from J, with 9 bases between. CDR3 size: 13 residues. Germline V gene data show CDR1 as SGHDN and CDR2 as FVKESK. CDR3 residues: CASSQGRPNEQYF. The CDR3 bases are TGTGCCAGCAGCCAAGGGCGACCGAACGAGCAGTACTTC.

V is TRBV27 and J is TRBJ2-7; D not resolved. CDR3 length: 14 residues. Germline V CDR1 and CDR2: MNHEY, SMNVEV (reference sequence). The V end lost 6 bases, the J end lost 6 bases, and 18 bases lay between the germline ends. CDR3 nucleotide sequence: TGTGCCAGCAGACCGGTCCAGCTTTATGGCGAGCAGTACTTC. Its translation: CASRPVQLYGEQYF.

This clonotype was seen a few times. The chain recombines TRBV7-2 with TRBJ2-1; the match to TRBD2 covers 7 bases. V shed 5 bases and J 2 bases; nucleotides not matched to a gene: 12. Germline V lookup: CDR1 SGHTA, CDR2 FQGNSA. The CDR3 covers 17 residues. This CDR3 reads CASSPGSLASTYNEQFF. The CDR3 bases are TGTGCCAGCAGCCCTGGATCACTAGCGTCTACCTACAATGAGCAGTTCTTC.

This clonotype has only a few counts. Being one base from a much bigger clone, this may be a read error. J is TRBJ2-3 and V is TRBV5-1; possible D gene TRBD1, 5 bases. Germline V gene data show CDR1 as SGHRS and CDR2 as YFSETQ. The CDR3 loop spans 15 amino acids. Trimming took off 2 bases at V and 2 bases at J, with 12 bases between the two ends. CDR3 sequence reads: CASSLARVDTDTQYF. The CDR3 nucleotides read TGCGCCAGCAGCTTAGCCAGGGTCGACACAGATACGCAGTATTTT. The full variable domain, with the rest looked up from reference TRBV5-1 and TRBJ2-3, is KAGVTQTPRYLIKTRGQQVTLSCSPISGHRSVSWYQQTPGQGLQFLFEYFSETQRNKGNFPGRFSGRQFSNSRSEMNVSTLELGDSALYLCASSLARVDTDTQYFGPGTRLTVL.

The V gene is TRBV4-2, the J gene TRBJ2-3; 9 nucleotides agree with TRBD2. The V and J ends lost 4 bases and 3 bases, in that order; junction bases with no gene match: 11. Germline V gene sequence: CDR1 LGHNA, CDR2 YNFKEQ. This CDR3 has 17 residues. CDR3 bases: TGTGCCAGCAGCCCTTCTTTAGCGGGAGCGATTACAGATACGCAGTATTTT. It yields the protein CASSPSLAGAITDTQYF.

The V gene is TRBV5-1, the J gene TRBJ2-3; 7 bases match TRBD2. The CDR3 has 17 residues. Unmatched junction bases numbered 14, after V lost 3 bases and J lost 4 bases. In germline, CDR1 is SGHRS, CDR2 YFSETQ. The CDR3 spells CASSWIGLVGGPDTQYF. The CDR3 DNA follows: TGCGCCAGCAGCTGGATCGGACTAGTGGGAGGCCCAGATACGCAGTATTTT.